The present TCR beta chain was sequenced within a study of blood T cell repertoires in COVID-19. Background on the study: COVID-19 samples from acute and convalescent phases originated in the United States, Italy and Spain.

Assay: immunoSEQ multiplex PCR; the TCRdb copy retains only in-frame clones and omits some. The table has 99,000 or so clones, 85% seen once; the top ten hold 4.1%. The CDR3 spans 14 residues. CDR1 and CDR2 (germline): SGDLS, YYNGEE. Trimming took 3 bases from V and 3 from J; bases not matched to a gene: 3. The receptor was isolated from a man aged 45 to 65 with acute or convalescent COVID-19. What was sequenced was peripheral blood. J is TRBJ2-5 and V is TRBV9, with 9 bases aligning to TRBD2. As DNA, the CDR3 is TGTGCCAGCAGCGGTAGCGGGGGAAAAGAGACCCAGTACTTC. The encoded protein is CASSGSGGKETQYF. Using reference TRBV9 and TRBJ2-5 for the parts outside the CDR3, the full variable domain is DSGVTQTPKHLITATGQRVTLRCSPRSGDLSVYWYQQSLDQGLQFLIQYYNGEERAKGNILERFSAQQFPDLHSELNLSSLELGDSALYFCASSGSGGKETQYFGPGTRLLVL.